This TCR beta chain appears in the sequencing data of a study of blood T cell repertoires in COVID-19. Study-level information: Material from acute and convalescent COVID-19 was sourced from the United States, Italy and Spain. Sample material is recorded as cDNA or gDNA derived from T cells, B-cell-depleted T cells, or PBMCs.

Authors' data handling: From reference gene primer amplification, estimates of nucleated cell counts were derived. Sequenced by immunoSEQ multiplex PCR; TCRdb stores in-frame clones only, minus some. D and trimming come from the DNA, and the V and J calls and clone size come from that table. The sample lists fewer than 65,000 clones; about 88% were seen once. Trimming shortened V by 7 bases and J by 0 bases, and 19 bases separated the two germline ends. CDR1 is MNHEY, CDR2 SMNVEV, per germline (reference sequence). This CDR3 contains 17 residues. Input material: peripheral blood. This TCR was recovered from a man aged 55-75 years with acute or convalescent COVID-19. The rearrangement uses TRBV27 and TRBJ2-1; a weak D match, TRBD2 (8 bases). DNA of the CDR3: TGTGCCAGCACAGGGGGGCCAGGGACTAGCTCCTACAATGAGCAGTTCTTC. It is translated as CASTGGPGTSSYNEQFF.